Below are 21 T cell receptor beta chains sequenced from a single sample in a study of OX40 agonist ivuxolimab in advanced cancers. Repertoires were generated with immunoSEQ multiplex PCR, while TCRdb's copy carries only in-frame clones and drops some. Of about 33,000 clones listed, roughly 84% are singletons. The sequencing used CD4+ or CD8+ T cells sorted from blood, collected in a trial of the OX40 agonist ivuxolimab. These receptors came from an adult with an advanced solid tumor such as melanoma, head and neck, liver or kidney cancer.

The chain employs TRBV4-3 and TRBJ2-3, with D maybe TRBD2 (5 bases). V shed 4 bases and J shed 3 bases, with 23 bases lying between them. The germline V gene has CDR1 LGHNA and CDR2 YSLEER. The CDR3 totals 18 residues. The CDR3, as DNA: TGCGCCAGCAGCCCTAATGGAGGTGGCGGAGAAGAAACAGATACGCAGTATTTT. This encodes CASSPNGGGGEETDTQYF.

The chain joins TRBV5-4 to TRBJ2-7; D remains ambiguous. Germline V CDR1 and CDR2: SGHNT, YYREEE (reference sequence). V lost 0 bases and J lost 3, with 10 bases in between. The CDR3 has 14 residues. DNA of the CDR3: TGTGCCAGCAGCTTGGAGGGTAGTAGCTACGAGCAGTACTTC. This codes for CASSLEGSSYEQYF.

To note about this clone: The germline gene is not matched at one end of the junction; a read error may be the cause. The rearrangement joins TRBV13 to TRBJ2-4, with 7 bases identical to TRBD1. The CDR3 covers 15 residues. In germline, CDR1 is PRHDT, CDR2 FYEKMQ (reference sequence). CDR3 nucleotides: TGTGCCAGCAGCCTAGGGGGCCTAGCCAAAAACATTCAGTACTTC. This translates into CASSLGGLAKNIQYF.

The chain employs TRBV21-1 and TRBJ1-3; TRBD1 is the table's D call, not checked against the DNA. TRBV21-1 is marked as a pseudogene. The CDR3 runs 16 residues. The CDR3 here is CASSSLGQISGNTIYF. The CDR3 nucleotides are TGTGCCAGCAGCTCCTTGGGGCAGATCTCTGGAAACACCATATATTTT.

V usage is TRBV5-8 and J usage is TRBJ2-3; D not resolved. CDR1 SGHTS and CDR2 YDEGEE come from the germline V gene. Trimming removed 2 bases from V and 5 bases from J, with 12 bases in between. This CDR3 spans 14 amino acids. The CDR3: CASSFNVRGDTQYF. DNA for the CDR3: TGTGCCAGCAGCTTCAATGTAAGAGGAGATACGCAGTATTTT.

The V and J genes are TRBV28 and TRBJ2-1, with TRBD2 as a possible D gene (5 bases). Trimming left V 3 bases short and J 9 bases short, with 9 bases between. From germline, CDR1 is MDHEN and CDR2 SYDVKM. CDR3 length: 12 amino acids. The CDR3 DNA follows: TGTGCCAGCAGTTTGTTGGACTCTGAGCAGTTCTTC. Translated: CASSLLDSEQFF.

The chain uses TRBV19 and TRBJ2-1; no clear D gene. Deletions cut 3 bases from V and 0 bases from J, with 9 bases between. Germline V gives CDR1 LNHDA, CDR2 SQIVND (reference sequence). This CDR3 contains 15 residues. The CDR3 spells CASSIISSSYNEQFF. Here the CDR3 DNA reads TGTGCCAGTAGTATTATCTCGAGCTCCTACAATGAGCAGTTCTTC. Full variable domain (remainder filled in from reference TRBV19 and TRBJ2-1): DGGITQSPKYLFRKEGQNVTLSCEQNLNHDAMYWYRQDPGQGLRLIYYSQIVNDFQKGDIAEGYSVSREKKESFPLTVTSAQKNPTAFYLCASSIISSSYNEQFFGPGTRLTVL.

The chain uses TRBV15 and TRBJ1-5; D uncertain. Per germline, CDR1 LNHNV and CDR2 YYDKDF (reference sequence). The germline V and J ends were trimmed by 3 bases and 0 bases, with 15 bases remaining between them. There are 17 residues in the CDR3. In DNA form, the CDR3 reads TGTGCCACCAGCAGCGAGGTGTCAGCCTATAGCAATCAGCCCCAGCATTTT. Amino acid sequence: CATSSEVSAYSNQPQHF.

The count of this clone is one. The rearrangement uses TRBV21-1 and TRBJ1-2. TRBV21-1 is deemed a pseudogene. There are 19 residues in the CDR3. The CDR3 sequence: CASSLRAPAGATGNYGYTF. In DNA, the CDR3 is TGTGCCAGCAGCTTAAGGGCCCCGGCGGGGGCGACGGGTAACTATGGCTACACCTTC.

With regard to this clone: One junction end disagrees with the germline gene, perhaps due to a read error. CDR3 loop: CASSPGTSGDFNGQFF. Written as DNA, the CDR3 is TGTGCCAGCAGCCCAGGGACTAGCGGGGACTTCAATGGGCAGTTCTTC. The chain links TRBV7-9 to TRBJ2-1; 13 positions match TRBD2. This CDR3 has 16 amino acids. The germline gives CDR1 SEHNR, CDR2 FQNEAQ (reference sequence).

The chain has TRBV5-1 and TRBJ1-2; D gene ambiguous. V dropped 0 bases and J dropped 4 bases, with 10 bases sitting between them. The length of the CDR3 is 14 residues. The germline CDR1 and CDR2 sequences are SGHRS and YFSETQ. The DNA of the CDR3 is TGCGCCAGCAGCTTGGCCATTGAGGTCTATGGCTACACCTTC. It is translated as CASSLAIEVYGYTF.

This clone was counted only a few times. This chain connects TRBV6-1 to TRBJ2-1; tentatively, D is TRBD1 or TRBD2 (6 bases each). This CDR3 spans 14 amino acids. V lost 6 bases to trimming and J lost 6 bases, with 15 bases between them. Germline V gene data show CDR1 as MNHNS and CDR2 as SASEGT. The CDR3 protein is CASREGGPVNEQFF. In nucleotides, the CDR3 is TGTGCCAGCAGAGAGGGGGGCCCAGTCAATGAGCAGTTCTTC.

This clone was seen just once. The genes are TRBV10-3 and TRBJ2-1, with D tentatively TRBD1 (6 bases). CDR1 and CDR2 (germline): ENHRY, SYGVKD. V gave up 3 bases and J gave up 8 bases, with 11 bases separating them. The CDR3 loop spans 13 amino acids. The CDR3 nucleotides are TGTGCCATCAGTGAAACAGGGTTGGATGAGCAGTTCTTC. Its translation is CAISETGLDEQFF.

V and J are TRBV28 and TRBJ2-2; 8 bases align to TRBD2. CDR3 length: 16 amino acids. The trim removed 2 bases at V and 5 bases at J, leaving 7 bases unmatched. Germline CDR1 is MDHEN and CDR2 is SYDVKM. The chain's CDR3 is CASSLALAEYTGELFF. CDR3 coding DNA: TGTGCCAGCAGTTTAGCACTAGCGGAGTATACCGGGGAGCTGTTTTTT.

In this sample, this clone turned up once. V and J are TRBV4-2 and TRBJ2-2, with 11 bases matching TRBD2. The CDR3 extends over 17 amino acids. Germline-derived CDR1 and CDR2 are LGHNA and YNFKEQ. With V trimmed by 0 bases and J by 6 bases, 6 bases remained unmatched. CDR3 nucleotide sequence: TGTGCCAGCAGCCAAGATGCCCCACTAGCGGGAGCCGGGGAGCTGTTTTTT. Its translation is CASSQDAPLAGAGELFF.

The chain employs TRBV19 and TRBJ2-1; TRBD1 matches 10 bases. The trim removed 5 bases at V and 6 bases at J, leaving 7 bases unmatched. The germline CDR1 and CDR2 sequences are LNHDA and SQIVND (reference sequence). This CDR3 comprises 15 residues. The CDR3 DNA reads as TGTGCCAGTAGTCGCGGACAGGGGGTGGCCAATGAGCAGTTCTTC. Its translation: CASSRGQGVANEQFF.

CDR3 amino acids: CASSQEVAGSYNSPLHF. For the CDR3, the DNA is TGCGCCAGCAGCCAAGAGGTAGCCGGCTCCTATAATTCACCCCTCCACTTT. This chain links TRBV4-3 with TRBJ1-6, with D hard to call. Per germline, CDR1 LGHNA and CDR2 YSLEER. Trimming took off 0 bases at V and 0 bases at J, with 9 bases between the two ends. The CDR3 contains 17 residues.

V and J are TRBV12-5 and TRBJ2-1; TRBD2 aligns across 8 bases. This CDR3 is built from 15 residues. CDR1 is LGHNT, CDR2 FRNRAP, per germline. Trimming at V came to 2 bases and at J to 6 bases, leaving 6 bases not matched to a gene. The CDR3 DNA reads as TGTGCTAGTGGTTTGACAGCGGGGGAGTTCAATGAGCAGTTCTTC. Residues: CASGLTAGEFNEQFF.

The chain recombines TRBV9 with TRBJ2-2, with a weak D call TRBD1 (5 bases). Germline V lookup: CDR1 SGDLS, CDR2 YYNGEE. The ends were cut back, 3 bases at V and 4 bases at J, with 13 bases in the middle. The CDR3 is 15 amino acids. In nucleotides, the CDR3 is TGTGCCAGCAGCGGGACAAGGACCCGCACCGGGGAGCTGTTTTTT. It is translated as CASSGTRTRTGELFF.

The J gene is TRBJ2-7, the V gene TRBV30; D gene uncertain. This CDR3 contains 11 residues. With 5 bases removed from V and 5 bases from J, the gap between germline ends came to 10 bases. Germline values: CDR1 GTSNPN, CDR2 SVGIG (reference sequence). The CDR3 sequence: CAWETENEQYF. Written as DNA, the CDR3 is TGTGCCTGGGAAACGGAGAACGAGCAGTACTTC.

The chain couples TRBV4-3 to TRBJ2-5, with 7 bases fitting TRBD1. This CDR3 is 15 amino acids long. CDR1 LGHNA and CDR2 YSLEER come from the germline V gene. After removal of 0 bases from V and 2 bases from J, the junction contained 3 bases not matched to a gene. CDR3 sequence (DNA): TGCGCCAGCAGCCAAGATTACAGGGGACAAGAGACCCAGTACTTC. Its translation: CASSQDYRGQETQYF.